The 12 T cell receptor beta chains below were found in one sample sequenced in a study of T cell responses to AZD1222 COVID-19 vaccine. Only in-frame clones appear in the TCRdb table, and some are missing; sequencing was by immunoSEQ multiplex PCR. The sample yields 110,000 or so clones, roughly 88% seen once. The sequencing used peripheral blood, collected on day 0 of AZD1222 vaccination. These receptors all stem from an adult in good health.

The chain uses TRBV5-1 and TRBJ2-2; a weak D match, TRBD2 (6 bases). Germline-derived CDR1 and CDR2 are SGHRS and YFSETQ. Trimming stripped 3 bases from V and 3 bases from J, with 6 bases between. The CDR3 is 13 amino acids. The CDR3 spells CASSSGDTGELFF. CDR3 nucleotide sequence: TGCGCCAGCAGCTCGGGGGACACCGGGGAGCTGTTTTTT.

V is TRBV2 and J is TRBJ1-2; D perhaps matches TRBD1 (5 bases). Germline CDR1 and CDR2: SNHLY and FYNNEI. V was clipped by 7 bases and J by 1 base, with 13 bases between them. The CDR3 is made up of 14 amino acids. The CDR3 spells CASIGGTVNYGYTF. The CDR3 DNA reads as TGTGCCAGCATTGGGGGGACCGTTAACTATGGCTACACCTTC.

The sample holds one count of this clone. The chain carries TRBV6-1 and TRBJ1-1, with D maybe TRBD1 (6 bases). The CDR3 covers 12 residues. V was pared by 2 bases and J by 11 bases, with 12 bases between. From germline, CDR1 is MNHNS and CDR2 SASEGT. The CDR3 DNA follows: TGTGCCAGCAGTGAATCAGGGGCGCAGGCTTTCTTT. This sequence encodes CASSESGAQAFF.

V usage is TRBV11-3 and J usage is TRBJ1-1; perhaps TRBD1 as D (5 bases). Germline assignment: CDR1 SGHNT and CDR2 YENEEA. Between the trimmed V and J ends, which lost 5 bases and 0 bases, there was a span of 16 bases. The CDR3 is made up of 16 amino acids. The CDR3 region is CASSPLAGRLNTEAFF. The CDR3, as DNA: TGTGCCAGCAGCCCTCTTGCGGGGCGGTTGAACACTGAAGCTTTCTTT.

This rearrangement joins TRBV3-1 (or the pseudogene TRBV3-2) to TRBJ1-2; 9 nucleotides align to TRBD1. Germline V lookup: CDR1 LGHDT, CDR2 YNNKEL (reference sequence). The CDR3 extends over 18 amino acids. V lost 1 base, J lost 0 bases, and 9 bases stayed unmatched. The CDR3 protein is CASSQVLDRGPSNYGYTF. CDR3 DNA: TGTGCCAGCAGCCAAGTTTTGGACAGGGGCCCGTCTAACTATGGCTACACCTTC.

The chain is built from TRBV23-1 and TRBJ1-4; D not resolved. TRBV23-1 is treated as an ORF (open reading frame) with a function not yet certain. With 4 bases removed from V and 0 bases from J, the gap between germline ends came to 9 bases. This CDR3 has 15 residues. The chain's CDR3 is CASSRRETTNEKLFF. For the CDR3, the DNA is TGCGCCAGCAGTCGCCGGGAAACAACTAATGAAAAACTGTTTTTT.

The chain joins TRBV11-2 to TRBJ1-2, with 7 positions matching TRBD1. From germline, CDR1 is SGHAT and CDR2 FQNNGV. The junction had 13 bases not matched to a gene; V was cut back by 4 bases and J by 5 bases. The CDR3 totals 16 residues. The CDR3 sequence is CASSSLTGQSIYGYTF. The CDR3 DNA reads TGTGCCAGCAGCTCTCTCACGGGACAGTCTATTTATGGCTACACCTTC.

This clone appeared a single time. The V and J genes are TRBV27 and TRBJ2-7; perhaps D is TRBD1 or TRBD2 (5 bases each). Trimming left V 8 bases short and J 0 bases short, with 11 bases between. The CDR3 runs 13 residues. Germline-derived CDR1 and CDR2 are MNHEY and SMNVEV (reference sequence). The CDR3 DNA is TGTGCCAGCGCGGCAGGGAGCTCCTACGAGCAGTACTTC. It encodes CASAAGSSYEQYF.

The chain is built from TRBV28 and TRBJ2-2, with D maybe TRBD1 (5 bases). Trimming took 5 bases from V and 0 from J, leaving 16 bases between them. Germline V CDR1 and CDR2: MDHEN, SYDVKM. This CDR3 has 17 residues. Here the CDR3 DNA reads TGTGCCAGCAGTCTCTCCTCAGACAGTGCGAACACCGGGGAGCTGTTTTTT. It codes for CASSLSSDSANTGELFF.

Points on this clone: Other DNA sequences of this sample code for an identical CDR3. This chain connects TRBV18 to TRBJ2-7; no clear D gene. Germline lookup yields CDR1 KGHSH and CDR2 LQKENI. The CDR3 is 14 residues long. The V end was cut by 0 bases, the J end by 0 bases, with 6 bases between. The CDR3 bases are TGTGCCAGCTCACCACCGGGCAGCTCCTACGAGCAGTACTTC. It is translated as CASSPPGSSYEQYF. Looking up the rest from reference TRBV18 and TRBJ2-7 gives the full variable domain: NAGVMQNPRHLVRRRGQEARLRCSPMKGHSHVYWYRQLPEEGLKFMVYLQKENIIDESGMPKERFSAEFPKEGPSILRIQQVVRGDSAAYFCASSPPGSSYEQYFGPGTRLTVT.

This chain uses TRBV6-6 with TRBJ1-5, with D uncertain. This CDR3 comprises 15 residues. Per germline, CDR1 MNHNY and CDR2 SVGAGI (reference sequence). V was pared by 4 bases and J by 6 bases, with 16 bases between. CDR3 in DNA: TGTGCCAGCAGTTTGGCCCCGAGGACGGGTCAGCCCCAGCATTTT. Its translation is CASSLAPRTGQPQHF.

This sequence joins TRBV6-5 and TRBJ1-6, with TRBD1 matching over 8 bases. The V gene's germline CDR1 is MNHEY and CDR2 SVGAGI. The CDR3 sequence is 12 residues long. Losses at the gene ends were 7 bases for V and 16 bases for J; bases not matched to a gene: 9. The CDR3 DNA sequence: TGTGCCAGCAACACACTGACAGGGGCTCTCCACTTT. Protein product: CASNTLTGALHF.